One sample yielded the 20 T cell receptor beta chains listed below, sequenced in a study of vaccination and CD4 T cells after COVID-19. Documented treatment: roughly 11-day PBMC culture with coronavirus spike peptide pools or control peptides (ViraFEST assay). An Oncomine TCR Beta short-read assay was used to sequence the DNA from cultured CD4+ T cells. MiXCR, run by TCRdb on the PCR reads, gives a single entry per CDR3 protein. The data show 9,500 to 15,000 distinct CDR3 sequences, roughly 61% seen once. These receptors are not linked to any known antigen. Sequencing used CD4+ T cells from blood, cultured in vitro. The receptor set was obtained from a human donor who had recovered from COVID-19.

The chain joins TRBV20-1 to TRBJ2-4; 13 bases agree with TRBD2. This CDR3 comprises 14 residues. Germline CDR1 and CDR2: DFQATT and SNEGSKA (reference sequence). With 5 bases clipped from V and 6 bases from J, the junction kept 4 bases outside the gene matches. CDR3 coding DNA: TGCAGTGCTGGCCGGACTAGCGGGGGAAACATTCAGTACTTC. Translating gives CSAGRTSGGNIQYF.

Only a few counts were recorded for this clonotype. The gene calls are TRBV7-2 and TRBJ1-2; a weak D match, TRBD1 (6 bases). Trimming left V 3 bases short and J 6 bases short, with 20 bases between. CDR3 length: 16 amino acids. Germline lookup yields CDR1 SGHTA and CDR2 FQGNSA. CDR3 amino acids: CASSFSVQGARDGYTF. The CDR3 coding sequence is TGTGCCAGCAGCTTCTCAGTACAGGGTGCGAGGGATGGCTACACCTTC.

The CDR3: CASSQGTGEADTQYF. CDR3 nucleotide sequence: TGCGCCAGCAGCCAAGGTACGGGAGAGGCAGATACGCAGTATTTT. The chain joins TRBV4-1 to TRBJ2-3; tentative D call: TRBD2 (6 bases). CDR3 size: 15 residues. Trimming pared 1 base from V and 4 bases from J, leaving 12 bases between. Looked up from germline, CDR1 is MGHRA and CDR2 is YSYEKL.

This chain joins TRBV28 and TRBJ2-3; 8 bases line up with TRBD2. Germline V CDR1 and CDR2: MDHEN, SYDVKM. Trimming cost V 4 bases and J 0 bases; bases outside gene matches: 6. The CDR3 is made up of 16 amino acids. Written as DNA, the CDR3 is TGTGCCAGCAGTTGGGGTGCGGGAGGCAGCACAGATACGCAGTATTTT. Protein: CASSWGAGGSTDTQYF.

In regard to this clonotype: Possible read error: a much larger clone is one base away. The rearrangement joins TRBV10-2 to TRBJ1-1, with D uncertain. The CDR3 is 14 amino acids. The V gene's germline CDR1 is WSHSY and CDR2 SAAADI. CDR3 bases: TGCGCCGGCAGTGAACGGTACTCAAACACTGAAGCTTTCTTT. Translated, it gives CAGSERYSNTEAFF.

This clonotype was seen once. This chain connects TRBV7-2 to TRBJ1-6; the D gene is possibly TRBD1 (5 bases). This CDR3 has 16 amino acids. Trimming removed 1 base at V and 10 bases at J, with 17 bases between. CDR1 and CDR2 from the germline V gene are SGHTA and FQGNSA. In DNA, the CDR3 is TGTGCCAGCAGCTTAGAGGCAGGGATCGTAGGGTCACCCCTCCACTTT. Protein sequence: CASSLEAGIVGSPLHF.

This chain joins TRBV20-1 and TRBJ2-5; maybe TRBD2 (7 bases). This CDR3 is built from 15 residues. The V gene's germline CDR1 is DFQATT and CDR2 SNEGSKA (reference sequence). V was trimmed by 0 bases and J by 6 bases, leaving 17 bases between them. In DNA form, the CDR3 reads TGCAGTGCTAGAGATTGGGGGGCGGGAGAGAAGACCCAGTACTTC. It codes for CSARDWGAGEKTQYF.

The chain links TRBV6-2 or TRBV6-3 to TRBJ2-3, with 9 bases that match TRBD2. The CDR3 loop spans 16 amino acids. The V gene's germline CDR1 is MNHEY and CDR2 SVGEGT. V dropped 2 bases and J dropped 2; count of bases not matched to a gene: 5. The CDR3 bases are TGTGCCAGCAGTTACACTGCGGGGGGGGTCACAGATACGCAGTATTTT. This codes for CASSYTAGGVTDTQYF.

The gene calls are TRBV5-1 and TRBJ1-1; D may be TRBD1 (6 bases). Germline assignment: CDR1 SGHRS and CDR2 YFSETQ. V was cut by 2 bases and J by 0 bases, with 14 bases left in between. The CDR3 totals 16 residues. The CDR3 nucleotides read TGCGCCAGCAGCTTACAGGGTGGGAGGTTGAACACTGAAGCTTTCTTT. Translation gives CASSLQGGRLNTEAFF.

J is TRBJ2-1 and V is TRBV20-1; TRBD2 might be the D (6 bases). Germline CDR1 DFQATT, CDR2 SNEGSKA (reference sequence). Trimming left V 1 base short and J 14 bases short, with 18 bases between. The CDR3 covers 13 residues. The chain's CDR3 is CSARGSAGTWEFF. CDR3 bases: TGCAGTGCTAGAGGTTCGGCGGGAACGTGGGAGTTCTTC.

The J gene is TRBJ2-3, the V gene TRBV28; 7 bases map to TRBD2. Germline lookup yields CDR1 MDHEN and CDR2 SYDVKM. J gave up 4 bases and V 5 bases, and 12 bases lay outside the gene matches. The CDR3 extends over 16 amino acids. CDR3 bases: TGTGCCAGCAGTCCTTACTCGACTAGCTTCCCAGATACGCAGTATTTT. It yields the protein CASSPYSTSFPDTQYF.

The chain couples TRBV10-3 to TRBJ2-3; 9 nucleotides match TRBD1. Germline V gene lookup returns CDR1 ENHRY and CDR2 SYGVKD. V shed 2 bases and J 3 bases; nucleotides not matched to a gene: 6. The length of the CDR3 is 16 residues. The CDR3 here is CAISERGTGRTDTQYF. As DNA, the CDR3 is TGTGCCATCAGTGAGCGTGGGACAGGGCGGACAGATACGCAGTATTTT.

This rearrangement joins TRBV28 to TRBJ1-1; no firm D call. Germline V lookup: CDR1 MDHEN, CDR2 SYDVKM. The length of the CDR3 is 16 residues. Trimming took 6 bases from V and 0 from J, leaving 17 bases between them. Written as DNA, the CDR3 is TGTGCCAGCAGCCGACTTAGTTTGAGGGTGAACACTGAAGCTTTCTTT. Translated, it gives CASSRLSLRVNTEAFF.

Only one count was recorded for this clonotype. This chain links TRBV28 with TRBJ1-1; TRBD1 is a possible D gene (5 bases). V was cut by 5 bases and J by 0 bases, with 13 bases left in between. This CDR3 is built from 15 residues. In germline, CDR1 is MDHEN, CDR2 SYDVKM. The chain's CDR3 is CASSRGGIVNTEAFF. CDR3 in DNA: TGTGCCAGCAGTCGGGGGGGGATCGTGAACACTGAAGCTTTCTTT.

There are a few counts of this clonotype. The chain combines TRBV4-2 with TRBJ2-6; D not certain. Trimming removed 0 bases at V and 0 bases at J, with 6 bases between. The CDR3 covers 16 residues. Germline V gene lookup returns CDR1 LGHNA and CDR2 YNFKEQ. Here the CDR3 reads CASSQENDSGANVLTF. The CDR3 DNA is TGTGCCAGCAGCCAAGAGAACGACTCTGGGGCCAACGTCCTGACTTTC.

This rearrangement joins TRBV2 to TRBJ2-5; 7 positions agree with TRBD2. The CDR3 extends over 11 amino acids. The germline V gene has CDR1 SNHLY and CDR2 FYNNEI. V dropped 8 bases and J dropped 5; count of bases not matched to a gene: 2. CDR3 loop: CASLGGETQYF. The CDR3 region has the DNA TGTGCCAGCCTCGGGGGGGAGACCCAGTACTTC.

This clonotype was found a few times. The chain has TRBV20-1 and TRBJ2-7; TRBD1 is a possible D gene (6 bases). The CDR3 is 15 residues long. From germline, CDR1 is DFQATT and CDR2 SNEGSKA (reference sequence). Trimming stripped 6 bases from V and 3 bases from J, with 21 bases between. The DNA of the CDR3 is TGCAGTGCCCGATCCCCGGGACAAGGATTCTACGAGCAGTACTTC. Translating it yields CSARSPGQGFYEQYF.

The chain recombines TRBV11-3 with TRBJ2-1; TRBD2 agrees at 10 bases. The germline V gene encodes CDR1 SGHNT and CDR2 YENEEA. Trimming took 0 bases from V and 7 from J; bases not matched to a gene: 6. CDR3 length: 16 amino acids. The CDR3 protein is CASSLESSGRDNEQFF. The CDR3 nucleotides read TGTGCCAGCAGCTTAGAGTCTAGCGGGAGAGATAATGAGCAGTTCTTC. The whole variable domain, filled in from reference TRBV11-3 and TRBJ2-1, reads EAGVVQSPRYKIIEKKQPVAFWCNPISGHNTLYWYLQNLGQGPELLIRYENEEAVDDSQLPKDRFSAERLKGVDSTLKIQPAELGDSAVYLCASSLESSGRDNEQFFGPGTRLTVL.

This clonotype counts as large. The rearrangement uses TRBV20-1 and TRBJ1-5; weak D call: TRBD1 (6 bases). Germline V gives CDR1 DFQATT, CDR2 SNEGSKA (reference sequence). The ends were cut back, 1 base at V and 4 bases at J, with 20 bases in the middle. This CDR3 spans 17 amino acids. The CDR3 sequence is CSARVPALGQTNQPQHF. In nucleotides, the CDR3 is TGCAGTGCTAGAGTTCCGGCGTTAGGACAGACGAATCAGCCCCAGCATTTT.

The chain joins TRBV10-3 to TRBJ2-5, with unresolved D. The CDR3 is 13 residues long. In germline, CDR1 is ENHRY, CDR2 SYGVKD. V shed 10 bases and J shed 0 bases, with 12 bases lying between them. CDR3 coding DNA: TGTGCCAGCAAAGAAAGCTACCAAGAGACCCAGTACTTC. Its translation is CASKESYQETQYF.